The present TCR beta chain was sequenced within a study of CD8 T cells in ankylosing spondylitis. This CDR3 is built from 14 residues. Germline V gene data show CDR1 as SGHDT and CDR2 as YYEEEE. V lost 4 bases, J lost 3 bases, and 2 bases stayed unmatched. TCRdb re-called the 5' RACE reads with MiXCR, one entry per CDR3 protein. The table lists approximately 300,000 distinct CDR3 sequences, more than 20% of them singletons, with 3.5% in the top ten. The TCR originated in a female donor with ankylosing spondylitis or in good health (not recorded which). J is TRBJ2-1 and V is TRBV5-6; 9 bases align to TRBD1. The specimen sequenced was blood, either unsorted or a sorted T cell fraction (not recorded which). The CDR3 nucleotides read TGTGCCAGCAGCGGGGGACAGGGCTACAATGAGCAGTTCTTC. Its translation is CASSGGQGYNEQFF.